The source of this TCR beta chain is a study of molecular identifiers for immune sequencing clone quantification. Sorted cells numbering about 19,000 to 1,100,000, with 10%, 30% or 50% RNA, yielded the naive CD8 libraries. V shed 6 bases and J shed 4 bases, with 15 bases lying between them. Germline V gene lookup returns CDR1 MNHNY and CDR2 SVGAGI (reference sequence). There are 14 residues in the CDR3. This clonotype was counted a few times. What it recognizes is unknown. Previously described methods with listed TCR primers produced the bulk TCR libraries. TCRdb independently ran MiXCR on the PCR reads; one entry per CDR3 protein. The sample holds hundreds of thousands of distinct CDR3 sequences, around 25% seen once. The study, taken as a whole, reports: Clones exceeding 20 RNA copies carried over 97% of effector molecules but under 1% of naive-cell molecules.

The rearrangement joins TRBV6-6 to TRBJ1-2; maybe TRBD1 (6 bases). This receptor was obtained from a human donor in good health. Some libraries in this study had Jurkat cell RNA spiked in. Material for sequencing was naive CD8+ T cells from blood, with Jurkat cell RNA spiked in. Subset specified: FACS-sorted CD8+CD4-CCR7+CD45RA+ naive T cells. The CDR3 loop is CASSTTGVSYGYTF. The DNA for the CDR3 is TGTGCCAGCAGCACGACAGGTGTTAGCTATGGCTACACCTTC.